The rows below give T cell receptor beta chains drawn from one sample of a study of blood T cell repertoires in COVID-19. The assay was immunoSEQ multiplex PCR, and TCRdb's table has in-frame clones only and misses some. The sample consists of 100,000 or so clones, 75% to 90% of them appearing once. Material for sequencing was peripheral blood. These receptors all stem from a human donor with acute or convalescent COVID-19. The donor label of this sample is uncertain. Each CDR3 is given with its conserved first and last residue. The order of the fields is J gene, V gene, clone size, D gene, CDR3 DNA, CDR3 protein. A D gene is named only where the DNA matches it firmly. The size field is filled for only some rows; it gives once, few, many or a size class.

j_gene: TRBJ1-5; v_gene: TRBV5-8; abundance: once; d_gene: TRBD1; CDR3nt: TGTGCCAGCAGCTTGGGGACAGGGCGGAGTCAGCCCCAGCATTTT; CDR3aa: CASSLGTGRSQPQHF
j_gene: TRBJ2-2; v_gene: TRBV7-2; abundance: .; d_gene: .; CDR3nt: TGTGCCAGCAGCCTAAGCGGGTACACCGGGGAGCTGTTTTTT; CDR3aa: CASSLSGYTGELFF
j_gene: TRBJ2-3; v_gene: TRBV3-1/TRBV3-2; abundance: .; d_gene: .; CDR3nt: TGTGCCAGCAGCCAAGAGGCCCTAGTTACAGATACGCAGTATTTT; CDR3aa: CASSQEALVTDTQYF
j_gene: TRBJ2-1; v_gene: TRBV4-3; abundance: .; d_gene: .; CDR3nt: TGCGCCAGCAGCCAGGGACACTACAATGAGCAGTTCTTC; CDR3aa: CASSQGHYNEQFF
j_gene: TRBJ1-1; v_gene: TRBV7-2; abundance: .; d_gene: .; CDR3nt: TGTGCCAGCAGCTTCGGTTTCTATTCTACGGCTGAAGCTTTCTTT; CDR3aa: CASSFGFYSTAEAFF
j_gene: TRBJ2-1; v_gene: TRBV5-8; abundance: few; d_gene: TRBD2; CDR3nt: TGTGCCAGCAGATCCCGAAGAATAGGCGGGAGCTCCTACAATGAGCAGTTCTTC; CDR3aa: CASRSRRIGGSSYNEQFF
j_gene: TRBJ2-1; v_gene: TRBV2; abundance: .; d_gene: .; CDR3nt: TGTGCCAGCAGCCGTGGCCTAGCCAACTACAATGAGCAGTTCTTC; CDR3aa: CASSRGLANYNEQFF
j_gene: TRBJ2-2; v_gene: TRBV28; abundance: few; d_gene: TRBD2; CDR3nt: TGTGCCAGCAGTTTACGCGGGGGTAACACCGGGGAGCTGTTTTTT; CDR3aa: CASSLRGGNTGELFF
j_gene: TRBJ2-5; v_gene: TRBV6-5; abundance: few; d_gene: TRBD2; CDR3nt: TGTGCCAGCAGGAAAGGGCGGGGGGGCGAAGAGACCCAGTACTTC; CDR3aa: CASRKGRGGEETQYF
j_gene: TRBJ1-2; v_gene: TRBV7-2; abundance: .; d_gene: .; CDR3nt: TGTGCCAGCAGCTTAGGAGGTAATTCCCCCTATGGCTACACCTTC; CDR3aa: CASSLGGNSPYGYTF
j_gene: TRBJ1-3; v_gene: TRBV18; abundance: .; d_gene: .; CDR3nt: TGTGCCAGCTCACCACGAGGAAACTCTCAGGGAAACACCATATATTTT; CDR3aa: CASSPRGNSQGNTIYF
j_gene: TRBJ1-6; v_gene: TRBV5-1; abundance: .; d_gene: .; CDR3nt: TGCGCCAGCAGCTTTCGATCCCAGTCGGGCTCCTATAATTCACCCCTCCACTTT; CDR3aa: CASSFRSQSGSYNSPLHF
j_gene: TRBJ1-2; v_gene: TRBV5-4; abundance: .; d_gene: .; CDR3nt: TGTGCCAGCAGCCCAGGATCCATATTCTATGGCTACACCTTC; CDR3aa: CASSPGSIFYGYTF
j_gene: TRBJ1-2; v_gene: TRBV6-5; abundance: .; d_gene: TRBD1; CDR3nt: TGTGCCAGCAGTTACCGGGGACAGGGCTCATATGGCTACACCTTC; CDR3aa: CASSYRGQGSYGYTF
j_gene: TRBJ2-7; v_gene: TRBV3-1/TRBV3-2; abundance: once; d_gene: TRBD2; CDR3nt: TGTGCCAGCAGCCAAGGAGCGGGAGCGAAGTACTTC; CDR3aa: CASSQGAGAKYF
j_gene: TRBJ1-2; v_gene: TRBV28; abundance: .; d_gene: .; CDR3nt: TGTGCCAGCACCTGGACAGTTACCAACTATGGCTACACCTTC; CDR3aa: CASTWTVTNYGYTF
j_gene: TRBJ2-2; v_gene: TRBV10-1; abundance: .; d_gene: .; CDR3nt: TGCGCCAGCAGTGAGGGGGAGGAGAACACCGGGGAGCTGTTTTTT; CDR3aa: CASSEGEENTGELFF
j_gene: TRBJ2-5; v_gene: TRBV10-3; abundance: .; d_gene: TRBD2; CDR3nt: TGTGCCATCAGTGAGCCGGCGGGGGGGCAAGAGACCCAGTACTTC; CDR3aa: CAISEPAGGQETQYF
j_gene: TRBJ1-1; v_gene: TRBV11-1; abundance: .; d_gene: .; CDR3nt: TGTGCCAGCAGCACACAGAGAAACACTGAAGCTTTCTTT; CDR3aa: CASSTQRNTEAFF
j_gene: TRBJ1-2; v_gene: TRBV7-9; abundance: once; d_gene: .; CDR3nt: TGTGCCAGCAGCTTAAGAGGCCCGGGTGGCTACACCTTC; CDR3aa: CASSLRGPGGYTF
j_gene: TRBJ1-1; v_gene: TRBV6-5; abundance: .; d_gene: TRBD1; CDR3nt: TGTGCCAGCAGTTCCCCCGGGACAGGGTTTGGGGCTTTCTTT; CDR3aa: CASSSPGTGFGAFF
j_gene: TRBJ2-1; v_gene: TRBV28; abundance: .; d_gene: TRBD2; CDR3nt: TGTGCCAGCAGTTTATTCCGGCCGTCTGGCGGGGGGCCCCGGGAGCAGTTCTTC; CDR3aa: CASSLFRPSGGGPREQFF
j_gene: TRBJ2-1; v_gene: TRBV5-1; abundance: .; d_gene: .; CDR3nt: TGCGCCAGCAGCTTGCAGGCACGGTCCAACAATGAGCAGTTCTTC; CDR3aa: CASSLQARSNNEQFF
j_gene: TRBJ2-1; v_gene: TRBV5-4; abundance: .; d_gene: .; CDR3nt: TGTGCCAGCAGCTTGGTTCAGGGGAACTCCTACAATGAGCAGTTCTTC; CDR3aa: CASSLVQGNSYNEQFF
j_gene: TRBJ2-1; v_gene: TRBV7-9; abundance: once; d_gene: .; CDR3nt: TGTGCCAGCAGCTTAGCTAACTACAATGAGCAGTTCTTC; CDR3aa: CASSLANYNEQFF
j_gene: TRBJ1-1; v_gene: TRBV27; abundance: once; d_gene: TRBD1; CDR3nt: TGTGCCAGCAGCGACAGGGGGTATGAAGCTTTCTTT; CDR3aa: CASSDRGYEAFF
j_gene: TRBJ2-5; v_gene: TRBV9; abundance: .; d_gene: TRBD1; CDR3nt: TGTGCCAGCAGCGTACTGACAGGGGCAACGAAAGAGACCCAGTACTTC; CDR3aa: CASSVLTGATKETQYF
j_gene: TRBJ1-1; v_gene: TRBV7-9; abundance: .; d_gene: .; CDR3nt: TGTGCCAGCAGCTCAAGGGGGGGAGTGAACACTGAAGCTTTCTTT; CDR3aa: CASSSRGGVNTEAFF
j_gene: TRBJ1-5; v_gene: TRBV18; abundance: .; d_gene: .; CDR3nt: TGTGCCAGCTCACCTGTAGTAGTGGCAGCGAGCAATCAGCCCCAGCATTTT; CDR3aa: CASSPVVVAASNQPQHF
j_gene: TRBJ1-3; v_gene: TRBV11-2; abundance: .; d_gene: .; CDR3nt: TGTGCCAGCAGCTTAGTACAGGGTTTTTTTGGAAACACCATATATTTT; CDR3aa: CASSLVQGFFGNTIYF
j_gene: TRBJ1-1; v_gene: TRBV27; abundance: .; d_gene: .; CDR3nt: TGTGCCAGCAGTTCGGCAGGGAAGAAGGGTTACACTGAAGCTTTCTTT; CDR3aa: CASSSAGKKGYTEAFF
j_gene: TRBJ1-1; v_gene: TRBV9; abundance: few; d_gene: TRBD1; CDR3nt: TGTGCCAGCAGCGTGCAGACAGGGGACACTGAAGCTTTCTTT; CDR3aa: CASSVQTGDTEAFF
j_gene: TRBJ2-1; v_gene: TRBV6-2/TRBV6-3; abundance: .; d_gene: .; CDR3nt: TGTGCCAGCAGCAACGGACAGGAGCAGTTCTTC; CDR3aa: CASSNGQEQFF
j_gene: TRBJ1-1; v_gene: TRBV7-9; abundance: .; d_gene: .; CDR3nt: TGTGCCAGCAGCTTAGCGGTCAGGGCTACTGAAGCTTTCTTT; CDR3aa: CASSLAVRATEAFF
j_gene: TRBJ1-6; v_gene: TRBV3-1/TRBV3-2; abundance: .; d_gene: .; CDR3nt: TGTGCCAGCAGCCAAGACGGTAATTCACCCCTCCACTTT; CDR3aa: CASSQDGNSPLHF
j_gene: TRBJ1-1; v_gene: TRBV19; abundance: .; d_gene: TRBD1; CDR3nt: TGTGCCAGTATGGACAGGCAGAACACTGAAGCTTTCTTT; CDR3aa: CASMDRQNTEAFF
j_gene: TRBJ2-5; v_gene: TRBV18; abundance: .; d_gene: .; CDR3nt: TGTGCCAGCTCACCACTCAGTCAGGGTCTCGGAGAGACCCAGTACTTC; CDR3aa: CASSPLSQGLGETQYF
j_gene: TRBJ1-5; v_gene: TRBV7-9; abundance: few; d_gene: .; CDR3nt: TGTGCCAGCAGCTTAGGGTCGGATCAGCCCCAGCATTTT; CDR3aa: CASSLGSDQPQHF
j_gene: TRBJ2-1; v_gene: TRBV7-9; abundance: .; d_gene: TRBD2; CDR3nt: TGTGCCAGCAGCTTTGGACTAGCGGGAAAGGGGGAGAATGAGCAGTTCTTC; CDR3aa: CASSFGLAGKGENEQFF
j_gene: TRBJ1-2; v_gene: TRBV7-9; abundance: .; d_gene: .; CDR3nt: TGTGCCAGCAGCTACGGACAGCTCTATGGCTACACCTTC; CDR3aa: CASSYGQLYGYTF
j_gene: TRBJ2-2; v_gene: TRBV11-3; abundance: .; d_gene: TRBD2; CDR3nt: TGTGCCAGCAGCTCCTTAGCGGGAGACAGCGCGAACACCGGGGAGCTGTTTTTT; CDR3aa: CASSSLAGDSANTGELFF
j_gene: TRBJ1-1; v_gene: TRBV29-1; abundance: .; d_gene: .; CDR3nt: TGCAGCGTTGAAGTAGCGAAGTCCCAAGCTTTCTTT; CDR3aa: CSVEVAKSQAFF
j_gene: TRBJ1-2; v_gene: TRBV10-2; abundance: .; d_gene: .; CDR3nt: TGCGCCAGCAGTGAGGGGAGCTACTATGGCTACACCTTC; CDR3aa: CASSEGSYYGYTF
j_gene: TRBJ1-5; v_gene: TRBV27; abundance: .; d_gene: .; CDR3nt: TGTGCCAGCAGCCACCTCATGGGGGGGACGGGTCAGCCCCAGCATTTT; CDR3aa: CASSHLMGGTGQPQHF
j_gene: TRBJ2-5; v_gene: TRBV20-1; abundance: .; d_gene: TRBD1; CDR3nt: TGCAGTGCTAGTGGGACAGGGGGAGAGACCCAGTACTTC; CDR3aa: CSASGTGGETQYF
j_gene: TRBJ1-5; v_gene: TRBV6-5; abundance: .; d_gene: .; CDR3nt: TGTGCCAGCAGCCCACGGGGGGGCGGGCAGCCCCAGCATTTT; CDR3aa: CASSPRGGGQPQHF
j_gene: TRBJ1-1; v_gene: TRBV6-2/TRBV6-3; abundance: .; d_gene: .; CDR3nt: TGTGCCAGCAGCATTGGCGGAAGCACTGAAGCTTTCTTT; CDR3aa: CASSIGGSTEAFF
j_gene: TRBJ2-3; v_gene: TRBV19; abundance: .; d_gene: .; CDR3nt: TGTGCCAGTAGTACACAGTCTACAGATACGCAGTATTTT; CDR3aa: CASSTQSTDTQYF
j_gene: TRBJ1-1; v_gene: TRBV4-1; abundance: .; d_gene: .; CDR3nt: TGCGCCAGCAGCCAAGATTTGGGGGCTACGAACACTGAAGCTTTCTTT; CDR3aa: CASSQDLGATNTEAFF
j_gene: TRBJ2-7; v_gene: TRBV5-1; abundance: few; d_gene: TRBD1; CDR3nt: TGCGCCAGCAGCTTGACAGGGGGCGTATCCTACGAGCAGTACTTC; CDR3aa: CASSLTGGVSYEQYF
j_gene: TRBJ1-2; v_gene: TRBV19; abundance: .; d_gene: TRBD1; CDR3nt: TGTGCCAGTAGTACGGGACAGGGAGGAAGCTACACCTTC; CDR3aa: CASSTGQGGSYTF
j_gene: TRBJ1-1; v_gene: TRBV30; abundance: once; d_gene: .; CDR3nt: TGTGCCTGGAGTGTACGAGGCAAAGCTTTCTTT; CDR3aa: CAWSVRGKAFF
j_gene: TRBJ2-7; v_gene: TRBV19; abundance: .; d_gene: TRBD2; CDR3nt: TGTGCCAGTAGTTCGCAGACTAGCGGCTCCTACGAGCAGTACTTC; CDR3aa: CASSSQTSGSYEQYF
j_gene: TRBJ1-3; v_gene: TRBV15; abundance: few; d_gene: TRBD1; CDR3nt: TGTGCCACCAGCAGATCCCGGGACAGGGGCTCTGGAAACACCATATATTTT; CDR3aa: CATSRSRDRGSGNTIYF
j_gene: TRBJ2-2; v_gene: TRBV4-2; abundance: few; d_gene: .; CDR3nt: TGTGCCAGCAGCCAGGTAGCGCCACAGCCCACCGGGGAGCTGTTTTTT; CDR3aa: CASSQVAPQPTGELFF
j_gene: TRBJ2-1; v_gene: TRBV15; abundance: .; d_gene: .; CDR3nt: TGTGCCACCAGCAGAGAAGGTCTAGCGTATAATGAGCAGTTCTTC; CDR3aa: CATSREGLAYNEQFF
j_gene: TRBJ1-5; v_gene: TRBV6-2/TRBV6-3; abundance: .; d_gene: TRBD1; CDR3nt: TGTGCCAGCACCCCTTGGGGACAGGGGAGTCAGCCCCAGCATTTT; CDR3aa: CASTPWGQGSQPQHF